One sample yielded the 17 T cell receptor beta chains listed below, sequenced in a study of cytomegalovirus exposure and HLA in healthy donors. Primers: 60 Vbeta forward and 13 Jbeta reverse. Repertoires were generated with immunoSEQ multiplex PCR, while TCRdb's copy carries only in-frame clones and drops some. The sample includes around 210,000 clones, around 80% seen only once; the top ten take more than 0.45%. Sequencing input: PBMCs. The receptors originated from a boy between 10 and 17 years old in good health and CMV-seronegative.

The chain joins TRBV6-1 to TRBJ1-2; D uncertain. Trimming pared 3 bases from V and 8 bases from J, leaving 13 bases between. The CDR3 is 13 residues long. CDR1 is MNHNS and CDR2 is SASEGT in the germline V gene. The CDR3 loop is CASSDTEFRGYTF. CDR3 DNA: TGTGCCAGCAGTGACACAGAGTTTAGAGGCTACACCTTC.

This clone occurred once. The chain recombines TRBV7-3 with TRBJ1-3; a weak D match, TRBD1 (6 bases). Trimming took off 1 base at V and 4 bases at J, with 11 bases between the two ends. Germline V CDR1 and CDR2: SGHTA, FQGTGA. The CDR3 runs to 15 residues. CDR3 loop: CASSLSGGEGNTIYF. CDR3 DNA: TGTGCCAGCAGCTTAAGCGGGGGCGAAGGAAACACCATATATTTT.

This chain joins TRBV9 and TRBJ2-3; D is perhaps TRBD2 (6 bases). Germline CDR1 reads SGDLS; CDR2 reads YYNGEE. Trimming took 0 bases from V and 0 from J, leaving 14 bases between them. This CDR3 is built from 17 residues. Here the CDR3 DNA reads TGTGCCAGCAGCGTAGATCCTCTGGCGGGAAGCACAGATACGCAGTATTTT. Translating gives CASSVDPLAGSTDTQYF.

The chain carries TRBV5-1 and TRBJ2-7; TRBD2 matches at 12 bases. Germline V gene lookup returns CDR1 SGHRS and CDR2 YFSETQ. CDR3 length equals 16 residues. Trimming cost V 6 bases and J 6 bases; bases outside gene matches: 13. As DNA, the CDR3 is TGCGCCAGCAAACTAGCGGGGGGCGCCACGGGAGGCGAGCAGTACTTC. It codes for CASKLAGGATGGEQYF.

The chain uses TRBV2 and TRBJ2-7, with 9 bases that match TRBD2. Germline lookup yields CDR1 SNHLY and CDR2 FYNNEI. The V gene end was trimmed by 1 base and the J gene end by 5 bases; junction bases not matched to a gene: 0. The length of the CDR3 is 13 residues. Here the CDR3 reads CASSEGGRDEQYF. The DNA of the CDR3 is TGTGCCAGCAGTGAAGGCGGGAGGGACGAGCAGTACTTC.

The chain recombines TRBV27 with TRBJ2-1; 9 bases map to TRBD2. V lost 8 bases, J lost 3 bases, and 14 bases stayed unmatched. CDR1 MNHEY and CDR2 SMNVEV come from the germline V gene (reference sequence). The CDR3 contains 17 residues. DNA for the CDR3: TGTGCCAGCGGTTCACCCCGTCCTAGCGGGAACTACAATGAGCAGTTCTTC. This gives the protein CASGSPRPSGNYNEQFF.

This clone came up many times. Other DNA sequences from this sample encode an identical CDR3 as well. The CDR3 nucleotides are TGTGCCAGTAGTATCCCCCGCTCTGGGGCCAACGTCCTGACTTTC. Encoded protein: CASSIPRSGANVLTF. The rearrangement joins TRBV19 to TRBJ2-6; D not resolved. The CDR3 contains 15 residues. Deletions cut 3 bases from V and 0 bases from J, with 6 bases between. CDR1 and CDR2 from the germline V gene are LNHDA and SQIVND (reference sequence).

This chain links TRBV5-1 with TRBJ2-7; 14 nucleotides align to TRBD2. CDR1 is SGHRS and CDR2 is YFSETQ in the germline V gene. There are 15 residues in the CDR3. V shed 7 bases and J 2 bases; nucleotides not matched to a gene: 5. CDR3 protein: CASGGTSGGTYEQYF. The CDR3 nucleotides are TGCGCCAGCGGAGGGACTAGCGGGGGCACCTACGAGCAGTACTTC.

The CDR3 bases are TGTGCCAGCAGCTCATTACAGGGGCGGGTGAACACTGAAGCTTTCTTT. The encoded protein is CASSSLQGRVNTEAFF. V and J are TRBV7-9 and TRBJ1-1; TRBD1 matches at 7 bases. This CDR3 has 16 residues. From germline, CDR1 is SEHNR and CDR2 FQNEAQ (reference sequence). After removal of 4 bases from V and 0 bases from J, the junction contained 8 bases not matched to a gene. Looking up the rest from reference TRBV7-9 and TRBJ1-1 gives the full variable domain: DTGVSQNPRHKITKRGQNVTFRCDPISEHNRLYWYRQTLGQGPEFLTYFQNEAQLEKSRLLSDRFSAERPKGSFSTLEIQRTEQGDSAMYLCASSSLQGRVNTEAFFGQGTRLTVV.

The genes are TRBV11-3 and TRBJ2-1; possible D gene TRBD1, 5 bases. This CDR3 contains 14 residues. V was pared by 2 bases and J by 6 bases, with 11 bases between. Germline CDR1 and CDR2: SGHNT and YENEEA. The CDR3 DNA is TGTGCCAGCAGCTTATACGGCAGGGTCAATGAGCAGTTCTTC. Its translation is CASSLYGRVNEQFF. The full variable domain, completed using reference TRBV11-3 and TRBJ2-1, is EAGVVQSPRYKIIEKKQPVAFWCNPISGHNTLYWYLQNLGQGPELLIRYENEEAVDDSQLPKDRFSAERLKGVDSTLKIQPAELGDSAVYLCASSLYGRVNEQFFGPGTRLTVL.

This chain connects TRBV7-6 to TRBJ2-3; possible D gene TRBD2, 5 bases. Germline V lookup: CDR1 SGHVS, CDR2 FNYEAQ. V lost 5 bases, J lost 1 base, and 13 bases lay in between. The CDR3 runs to 15 residues. In nucleotides, the CDR3 is TGTGCCAGCAGCCCTAGCCCTCAGGGCACAGATACGCAGTATTTT. Amino acid sequence: CASSPSPQGTDTQYF.

In nucleotides, the CDR3 is TGCGCCACCACCCAGGGGCCGCCCTATAATTCACCCCTCCACTTT. It specifies CATTQGPPYNSPLHF. The rearrangement joins TRBV4-1 to TRBJ1-6; tentative D call: TRBD1 (6 bases). The CDR3 is 15 residues long. Germline V gene lookup returns CDR1 MGHRA and CDR2 YSYEKL. V was cut by 10 bases and J by 2 bases, with 15 bases left in between.

The chain uses TRBV14 and TRBJ2-7; D possibly corresponds to TRBD2 (6 bases). The V end was cut by 5 bases, the J end by 1 base, with 15 bases between. CDR3 length: 15 residues. Looked up from germline, CDR1 is SGHDN and CDR2 is FVKESK. CDR3 coding DNA: TGTGCCAGCAGCGGTTCACTGGGGGGATCCTACGAGCAGTACTTC. It yields the protein CASSGSLGGSYEQYF.

The chain has TRBV11-3 and TRBJ2-7; perhaps TRBD2 as D (5 bases). V dropped 5 bases and J dropped 4 bases, with 18 bases sitting between them. CDR3 length: 15 residues. Germline V gene lookup returns CDR1 SGHNT and CDR2 YENEEA. The CDR3, as DNA: TGTGCCAGCAGCCCCGACCCGGGGTTTAGGTACGAGCAGTACTTC. Translated: CASSPDPGFRYEQYF.

CDR3 residues: CASSLFAGDTGELFF. The CDR3 DNA reads TGTGCCAGCAGCTTATTCGCGGGAGACACCGGGGAGCTGTTTTTT. The gene calls are TRBV7-2 and TRBJ2-2; 7 bases are shared with TRBD2. J lost 3 bases, V lost 2 bases, and 3 bases had no gene match. The CDR3 consists of 15 residues. The germline CDR1 and CDR2 sequences are SGHTA and FQGNSA.

The chain is built from TRBV5-4 and TRBJ2-7; 9 bases fit TRBD2. V gave up 3 bases and J gave up 7 bases; unmatched junction bases: 11. The length of the CDR3 is 15 residues. The V gene's germline CDR1 is SGHNT and CDR2 YYREEE (reference sequence). CDR3 protein: CASSSSGRYSGEQYF. The DNA for the CDR3 is TGTGCCAGCAGCTCCAGCGGGAGGTACTCTGGGGAGCAGTACTTC.

For this clone: A junction end diverges from the germline sequence, so it may reflect a read error. This rearrangement joins TRBV5-6 to TRBJ1-1; 7 positions agree with TRBD1. This CDR3 has 17 amino acids. The germline CDR1 and CDR2 sequences are SGHDT and YYEEEE. DNA of the CDR3: TGTGCCAGCAGCTTGGGGGCCGGCAGGGGGGATCACACTGAAGTTTTCTTT. This gives the protein CASSLGAGRGDHTEVFF.